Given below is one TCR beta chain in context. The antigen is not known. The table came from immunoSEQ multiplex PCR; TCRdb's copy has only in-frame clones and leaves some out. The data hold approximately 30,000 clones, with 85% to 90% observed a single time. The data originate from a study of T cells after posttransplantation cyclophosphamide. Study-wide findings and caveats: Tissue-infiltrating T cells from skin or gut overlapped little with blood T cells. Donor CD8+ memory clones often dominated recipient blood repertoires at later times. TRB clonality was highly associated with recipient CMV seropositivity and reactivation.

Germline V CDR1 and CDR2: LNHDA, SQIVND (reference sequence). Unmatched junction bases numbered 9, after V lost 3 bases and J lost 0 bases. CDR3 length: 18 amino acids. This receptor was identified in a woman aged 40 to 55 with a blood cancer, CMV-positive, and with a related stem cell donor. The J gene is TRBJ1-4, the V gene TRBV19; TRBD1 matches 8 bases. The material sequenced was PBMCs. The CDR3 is CASSIFSGGTATNEKLFF. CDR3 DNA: TGTGCCAGTAGTATCTTCTCAGGGGGCACGGCAACTAATGAAAAACTGTTTTTT.